What follows is one T cell receptor beta chain and its context. Its antigen is currently unknown. The data belong to a study of cytomegalovirus exposure and HLA in healthy donors. Study-level results: Later analysis suggested links between common viral pathogens and several top significant clusters.

Researchers ran the PCR with 60 Vbeta and 13 Jbeta primers. Using immunoSEQ multiplex PCR, the repertoire was profiled, and TCRdb retains in-frame clones only, with some absent. In the table there are 75,000 to 100,000 clones, under 85% of which are singletons. This CDR3 contains 15 residues. V shed 3 bases, J shed 5 bases, and the junction held 5 bases outside the gene matches. Germline values: CDR1 SGDLS, CDR2 YYNGEE. The chain is built from TRBV9 and TRBJ2-2, with 9 bases identical to TRBD1. The source is a woman in her 70s in good health and CMV-seropositive. The specimen was PBMCs. The CDR3 reads CASSARDRDTGELFF. As DNA, the CDR3 is TGTGCCAGCAGCGCCCGGGACAGGGATACCGGGGAGCTGTTTTTT.